This TCR beta chain comes out of a study of blood T cell repertoires in COVID-19 (dated by TCRdb to 2020 to 2022). Context from the whole study: The collaborator samples originated in the United States, Italy and Spain and spanned the acute and convalescent phases of COVID-19. The samples were drawn from two sources: the first 160 participants of the ongoing ImmuneRACE study, and about 1,300 subjects contributed by 6 global collaborators. The repertoires were made available in a free public database intended to serve as a resource for research on the immune response to SARS-CoV-2. The material from the prospective study consisted of cDNA or gDNA derived from T cells, B-cell-depleted T cells, or PBMCs. Subjects who had been exposed to COVID-19, were actively infected with it, or had recovered from it provided the deeply sampled blood TCRbeta repertoires that made up the dataset. The sample metadata nearly always contained a de-identified subject ID, COVID-19 status, age in years and sex. Where available, HLA class I and class II types were taken from metadata supplied by the sample provider and were not determined by assay-based typing.

TCRbeta CDR3 regions were amplified from genomic DNA by means of the immunoSEQ Assay, a bias-controlled multiplex PCR. On the study's bioinformatics: Nucleated cell counts per sample were estimated from amplification of reference gene primers within the assay. Sequence reads were collapsed and filtered to measure the absolute abundance of every unique TCRbeta CDR3 rearrangement. Productive Simpson clonality was computed per sample as the square root of Simpson's diversity index over productive rearrangements. The source is immuneACCESS, and TCRdb retained only in-frame sequences with V and J called. Part of the clones is not carried over; for the studies checked, unresolved V genes explain less than half of this, and the remainder is unexplained. That table gives V, J and clone size, and the DNA gave D and trimming. The sample table lists 250,000 to 300,000 clones, more than 65% of them with a count of one. The ten largest clones add up to roughly 3% of the sample.

Details on this clone: Its specific antigen is unknown. No per-base quality is available; no much larger clone lies one base away.

Results and caveats for the whole study, not just this receptor: Clinical and demographic metadata were provided uncurated, with the amount varying by source and participant.

Whole blood was collected in K2EDTA tubes by collaborating institutions according to the institutions' own protocols. For TCRbeta analysis, collaborators shipped samples as frozen whole blood, isolated PBMCs, or DNA extracted from either of those sample types. The sequence derives from a woman aged 18-29 years with acute or convalescent COVID-19. Sequencing was carried out using peripheral blood.

The CDR3 has the sequence CASSHNTGTGDYTGELFF. The sequenced DNA: TGCGCCAGCAGCCATAACACCGGGACAGGGGATTATACCGGGGAGCTGTTTTTT. The chain is encoded by TRBV4-3 joined to TRBJ2-2, with 10 central nucleotides matching TRBD1. V loses 3 bases at its end and J loses 5 bases; junction bases beyond the gene matches: 12. There are 18 amino acids in the CDR3, from cysteine to phenylalanine inclusive. The DNA shown is the 54-base CDR3, in frame from base 1. CDR1 and CDR2, per the germline V gene, are LGHNA and YSLEER.